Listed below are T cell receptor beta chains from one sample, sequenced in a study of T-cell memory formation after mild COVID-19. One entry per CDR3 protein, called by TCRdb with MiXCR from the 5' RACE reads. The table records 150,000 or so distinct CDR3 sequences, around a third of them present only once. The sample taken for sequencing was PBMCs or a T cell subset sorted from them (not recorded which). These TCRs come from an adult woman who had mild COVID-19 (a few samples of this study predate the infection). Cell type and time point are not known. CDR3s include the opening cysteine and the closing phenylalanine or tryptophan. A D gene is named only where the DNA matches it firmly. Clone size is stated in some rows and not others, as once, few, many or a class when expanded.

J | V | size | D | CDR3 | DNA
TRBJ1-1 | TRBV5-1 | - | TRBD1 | CASSGDRGRGTEAFF | TGCGCCAGCAGCGGGGACAGGGGGCGTGGAACTGAAGCTTTCTTT
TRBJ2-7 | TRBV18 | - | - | CASSPPQREQYF | TGTGCCAGCTCACCACCGCAGCGCGAGCAGTACTTC
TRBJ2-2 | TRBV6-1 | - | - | CASRVDTPANTGELFF | TGTGCCAGCAGGGTAGACACACCCGCGAACACCGGGGAGCTGTTTTTT
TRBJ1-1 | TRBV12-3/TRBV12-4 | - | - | CASSLPGASTEAFF | TGTGCCAGCAGTTTACCGGGGGCGAGCACTGAAGCTTTCTTT
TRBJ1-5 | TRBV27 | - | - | CASSFTSNQPQHF | TGTGCCAGCAGTTTCACGAGCAATCAGCCCCAGCATTTT
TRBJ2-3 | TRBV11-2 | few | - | CASSRGDGGTDTQYF | TGTGCCAGCAGCCGAGGCGATGGGGGAACAGATACGCAGTATTTT
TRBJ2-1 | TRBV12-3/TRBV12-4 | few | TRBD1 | CASSPRATGAARGEQFF | TGTGCCAGCAGTCCTAGGGCGACAGGGGCGGCGAGGGGTGAGCAGTTCTTC
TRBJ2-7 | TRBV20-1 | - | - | CSASVVHEQYF | TGCAGTGCCAGTGTAGTCCACGAGCAGTACTTC
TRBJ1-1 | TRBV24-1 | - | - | CATSEGGTEAFF | TGTGCCACCAGTGAGGGGGGCACTGAAGCTTTCTTT
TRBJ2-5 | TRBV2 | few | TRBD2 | CASGTELAGYQETQYF | TGTGCCAGCGGTACGGAACTAGCGGGGTACCAAGAGACCCAGTACTTC
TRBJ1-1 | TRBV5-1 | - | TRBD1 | CASSLGQGMMNTEAFF | TGCGCCAGCAGCTTGGGACAGGGGATGATGAACACTGAAGCTTTCTTT
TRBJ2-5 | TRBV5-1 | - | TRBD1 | CASSRGQGWTQYF | TGCGCCAGCAGCCGCGGACAGGGTTGGACCCAGTACTTC
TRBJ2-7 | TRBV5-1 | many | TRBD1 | CASSLGQGAYEQYF | TGTGCCAGCAGCCTCGGACAGGGGGCCTACGAGCAGTACTTC
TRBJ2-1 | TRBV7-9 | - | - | CASTSSSGGAYNEQFF | TGTGCCAGCACCTCCAGCTCTGGAGGGGCCTACAATGAGCAGTTCTTC
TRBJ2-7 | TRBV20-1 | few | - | CSAVEGGGEGLEQYF | TGCAGTGCGGTCGAAGGGGGAGGAGAAGGGCTCGAGCAGTACTTC
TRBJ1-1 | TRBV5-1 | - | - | CASSHAGGNPFF | TGCGCCAGCAGCCACGCCGGGGGGAATCCTTTCTTT
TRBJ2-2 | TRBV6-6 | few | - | CASSQTGRDGELFF | TGTGCCAGCAGCCAAACAGGGAGGGACGGGGAGCTGTTTTTT
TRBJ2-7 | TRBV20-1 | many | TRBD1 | CSAKTETGGTIDYYEQYF | TGCAGTGCTAAGACGGAAACAGGGGGCACCATTGATTACTACGAGCAGTACTTC
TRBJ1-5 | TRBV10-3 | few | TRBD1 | CAISGTGGEPQHF | TGTGCCATCAGTGGGACAGGGGGAGAGCCCCAGCATTTT
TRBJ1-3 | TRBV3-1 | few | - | CASSQDMASSGNTIYF | TGTGCCAGCAGCCAAGACATGGCTTCCTCTGGAAACACCATATATTTT
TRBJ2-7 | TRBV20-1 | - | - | CSARALREQYF | TGCAGTGCCCGTGCCCTGAGGGAGCAGTACTTC
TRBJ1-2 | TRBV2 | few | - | CASSVWPHYGYTF | TGTGCCAGCAGTGTATGGCCTCACTATGGCTACACCTTC
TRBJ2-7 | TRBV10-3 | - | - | CAISESTGVEREQYF | TGTGCCATCAGTGAGTCGACTGGAGTTGAGCGCGAGCAGTACTTC
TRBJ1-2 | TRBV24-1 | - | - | CATSDFRGHGYTF | TGTGCCACCAGTGATTTCAGGGGCCATGGCTACACCTTC
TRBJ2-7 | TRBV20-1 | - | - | CSAEDLHNSYEQYF | TGCAGTGCCGAGGACCTCCACAACTCCTACGAGCAGTACTTC
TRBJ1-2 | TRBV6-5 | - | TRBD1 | CASSLGTGTSGYTF | TGTGCCAGCAGCCTAGGGACAGGGACTTCAGGCTACACCTTC
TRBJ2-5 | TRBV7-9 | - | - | CASSLARTPKETQYF | TGTGCCAGCAGCTTAGCCCGGACCCCCAAAGAGACCCAGTACTTC
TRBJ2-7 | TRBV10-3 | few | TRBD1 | CAISVRSGQGTSEQYF | TGTGCCATCAGTGTACGTTCGGGACAGGGAACGTCCGAGCAGTACTTC
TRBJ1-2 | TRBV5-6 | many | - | CASSLDGNYGYTF | TGTGCCAGCAGCTTGGACGGCAACTATGGCTACACCTTC
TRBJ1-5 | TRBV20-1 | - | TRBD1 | CSAPGTGNSNQPQHF | TGCAGTGCTCCTGGGACAGGTAATAGCAATCAGCCCCAGCATTTT
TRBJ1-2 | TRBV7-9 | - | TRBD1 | CASSQGQVYGYTF | TGTGCCAGCAGCCAGGGACAGGTCTATGGCTACACCTTC
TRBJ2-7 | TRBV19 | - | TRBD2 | CASTHTGGSSYEQYF | TGTGCCAGTACCCATACCGGGGGGAGTTCCTACGAGCAGTACTTC
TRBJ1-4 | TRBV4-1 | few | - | CASSQIRGANEKLFF | TGCGCCAGCAGCCAAATTCGAGGGGCTAATGAAAAACTGTTTTTT
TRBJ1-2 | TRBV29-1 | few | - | CSVEARGGPWSYGYTF | TGCAGCGTTGAAGCCCGAGGGGGACCTTGGAGCTATGGCTACACCTTC
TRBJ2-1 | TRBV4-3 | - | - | CASSQDESGSYNEQFF | TGCGCCAGCAGCCAAGATGAAAGCGGCTCCTACAATGAGCAGTTCTTC
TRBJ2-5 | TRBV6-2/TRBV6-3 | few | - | CASTNGGTQYF | TGTGCCAGCACCAACGGGGGGACCCAGTACTTC
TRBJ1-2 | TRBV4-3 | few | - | CASSQDDGRGVVVGYGYTF | TGCGCCAGCAGCCAAGATGACGGCAGGGGCGTGGTGGTCGGCTATGGCTACACCTTC
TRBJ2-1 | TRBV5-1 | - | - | CASSLEGEAYNEQFF | TGCGCCAGCAGCTTGGAGGGGGAGGCCTACAATGAGCAGTTCTTC
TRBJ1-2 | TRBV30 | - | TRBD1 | CAWSPGQGYGYTF | TGTGCCTGGAGTCCGGGACAGGGCTATGGCTACACCTTC
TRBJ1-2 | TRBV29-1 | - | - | CSVDRSGTSCGYTF | TGCAGCGTTGATAGGTCAGGGACGTCCTGTGGCTACACCTTC
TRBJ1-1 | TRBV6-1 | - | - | CASTIYGVDSEAFF | TGTGCCAGCACCATCTATGGGGTTGACTCTGAAGCTTTCTTT
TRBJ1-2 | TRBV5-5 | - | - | CASSNRNANYGYTF | TGTGCCAGCAGCAACAGGAACGCTAACTATGGCTACACCTTC
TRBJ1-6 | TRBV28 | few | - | CASSFLGLNNSPLHF | TGTGCCAGCAGTTTTTTGGGTCTAAATAATTCACCCCTCCACTTT
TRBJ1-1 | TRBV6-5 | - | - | CASGGDWSTEAFF | TGTGCCTCGGGCGGGGATTGGAGCACTGAAGCTTTCTTT
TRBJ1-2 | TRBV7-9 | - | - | CASSYSSFTGYGYTF | TGTGCCAGCAGCTACTCAAGTTTCACCGGCTATGGCTACACCTTC
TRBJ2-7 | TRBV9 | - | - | CASSPSPQYF | TGTGCCAGCAGCCCGAGCCCCCAGTACTTC
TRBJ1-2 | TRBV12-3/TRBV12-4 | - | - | CASGNREAWGYTF | TGTGCCAGCGGGAACAGGGAGGCGTGGGGCTACACCTTC
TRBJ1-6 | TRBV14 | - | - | CASSRLGSSSYNSPLHF | TGTGCCAGCAGCCGACTGGGGTCGAGCTCCTATAATTCACCCCTCCACTTT
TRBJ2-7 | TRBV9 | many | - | CASSEFSGAGYEQYF | TGTGCCAGCAGCGAATTTAGCGGAGCAGGCTACGAGCAGTACTTC
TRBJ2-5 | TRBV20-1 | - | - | CSARDSMGGTQYF | TGCAGTGCTAGAGATAGTATGGGCGGGACCCAGTACTTC
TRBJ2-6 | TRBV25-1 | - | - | CASSETGLEPDSGANVLTF | TGTGCCAGCAGTGAAACGGGACTCGAGCCAGACTCTGGGGCCAACGTCCTGACTTTC